A selection of T cell receptor beta chains follows, all from one sample in a study of OX40 agonist ivuxolimab in advanced cancers. Generated by immunoSEQ multiplex PCR, the TCRdb table keeps only in-frame clones and is missing some. The sample shows about 50,000 clones, about 90% of them seen only once. The material sequenced was CD4+ or CD8+ T cells sorted from blood, taken in a trial of the OX40 agonist ivuxolimab. The source of these receptors is an adult with an advanced solid tumor such as melanoma, head and neck, liver or kidney cancer. CDR3s leave out the opening cysteine and the closing phenylalanine or tryptophan.

V,CDR3
TRBV5-5,ASSPGVGQGTYEQY
TRBV6-5,ASSPSSGEKLF
TRBV4-1,ASSRAPTATNEKLF
TRBV5-5,ASSLRSTYEQY
TRBV28,ASRRGTSAYEQY
TRBV9,ASSVAGRQDEQF
TRBV15,ATSRDTTRGTEAF
TRBV6-5,ASSYRGKGTEAF
TRBV27,ASSLSGTGRDEQF
TRBV5-4,ASSSRSYNEQF
TRBV18,ASSEAASTYEQY
TRBV2,ASSEDTATGSPLH
TRBV7-6,ASSLGPVPSTDTQY
TRBV28,ATRARYSGNTIY
TRBV7-8,ASSLGLLGSGNQPQH
TRBV30,AWSAPGFTEAF
TRBV5-1,ASSYIAEDSPLH
TRBV2,ASSGGSYSNQPQH
TRBV4-1,ASSQFNGEEQY
TRBV4-2,ASSFRDSEAF
TRBV7-9,ASSLAQWETQY
TRBV6-5,ASKDRDKDGHT
TRBV19,ASRMGDSTDTQY
TRBV19,ASSIQVLGNEQY
TRBV5-1,ASSLDGKGPDTQY
TRBV7-9,ASSLQGAVNQPQH
TRBV28,ASSYPGTGRGKTQY
TRBV10-3,AIRVAPETSIYNEQF
TRBV11-2,ASTVSLGSNYGYT
TRBV5-6,ASSLAETGRDTQY
TRBV5-1,ASSLEDRAGYT
TRBV7-3,ASSLVRTSGSAFTGELF
TRBV7-9,ASSPDRQPPYEQY
TRBV2,ASSERTGQYTEAF
TRBV20-1,SPFVGETQY
TRBV6-1,ASSEHRDDEQY
TRBV7-9,ASSLGLLVTGQETQY
TRBV4-1,ASIRTAGGIWDTEAF
TRBV4-2,ASRFLGGRNNEQF
TRBV9,ASSVGEGVGYT
TRBV2,ASSATYGYT
TRBV18,ASSPKGPGNSNQPQH
TRBV5-5,ASSPRVSRGYEQY
TRBV30,AWTLTLGRESSGNTIY
TRBV30,AEGRGYNEQF
TRBV5-3,ARSWPRRGNQPQH
TRBV6-6,ASSPARGYNEQF
TRBV6-1,ASSELPGQANYGYT
TRBV6-1,ASRDDYEQY